These 8 T cell receptor beta chains share one sample of origin, sequenced in a study of cytomegalovirus exposure and HLA in healthy donors. PCR used 60 Vbeta primers and 13 Jbeta primers. The assay was immunoSEQ multiplex PCR, and TCRdb's table has in-frame clones only and misses some. The table lists some 56,000 clones, 80% of them singletons. Specimen: PBMCs. These receptors all stem from a woman aged 40-49 years in good health and CMV-seronegative.

This clone was seen only once. The gene calls are TRBV28 and TRBJ2-7, with 11 bases that match TRBD1. V lost 8 bases and J lost 2; bases outside the gene matches: 2. The CDR3 runs 13 residues. CDR1 and CDR2 from the germline V gene are MDHEN and SYDVKM. CDR3 in DNA: TGTGCCAGCCGGGGACAGGGGGCCTACGAGCAGTACTTC. Translated, it gives CASRGQGAYEQYF.

This clone is a singleton in its sample. The J gene is TRBJ2-5, the V gene TRBV29-1; D is possibly TRBD1 (5 bases). Trimming pared 8 bases from V and 1 base from J, leaving 11 bases between. There are 12 residues in the CDR3. The V gene's germline CDR1 is SQVTM and CDR2 ANQGSEA. The CDR3 DNA reads as TGCAGCCTAAGACAGTCCCAAGAGACCCAGTACTTC. It encodes CSLRQSQETQYF.

The chain combines TRBV5-1 with TRBJ2-7; 7 bases are shared with TRBD1. The germline V gene encodes CDR1 SGHRS and CDR2 YFSETQ. This CDR3 has 13 residues. Unmatched junction bases numbered 4, after V lost 4 bases and J lost 3 bases. This CDR3 reads CASSRDRHYEQYF. In DNA, the CDR3 is TGCGCCAGCAGCAGGGACAGACACTACGAGCAGTACTTC.

The CDR3 coding sequence is TGTGCCAGTAGTACCATCGGGGTTACAGATACGCAGTATTTT. Amino acids: CASSTIGVTDTQYF. This chain links TRBV19 with TRBJ2-3, with D perhaps matching TRBD2 (5 bases). The V gene lost 4 bases and the J gene lost 3 bases, with 11 bases spanning the gap. Germline CDR1 LNHDA, CDR2 SQIVND (reference sequence). The CDR3 loop spans 14 amino acids.

This clone has more than one count but fewer than ten. This sequence joins TRBV27 and TRBJ2-1, with D maybe TRBD1 (6 bases). Germline V CDR1 and CDR2: MNHEY, SMNVEV (reference sequence). The CDR3 totals 14 residues. V lost 1 base to trimming and J lost 5 bases, with 9 bases between them. The CDR3 bases are TGTGCCAGCAGTTTATTCGGACAGCACAATGAGCAGTTCTTC. It specifies CASSLFGQHNEQFF.

The V and J genes are TRBV30 and TRBJ2-1; 9 bases line up with TRBD1. The CDR3 loop spans 19 amino acids. CDR1 is GTSNPN, CDR2 SVGIG, per germline (reference sequence). The ends lost 3 bases at V and 6 bases at J; junction bases unmatched: 21. CDR3 sequence: CAWRPGTGSSGLSVNEQFF. In DNA form, the CDR3 reads TGTGCCTGGAGACCCGGGACAGGGTCCTCCGGACTATCTGTCAATGAGCAGTTCTTC.

The chain couples TRBV27 to TRBJ1-1, with TRBD1 matching over 9 bases. The V segment lost 3 bases and the J segment 11 bases; nucleotides outside the gene matches: 13. Germline CDR1 and CDR2: MNHEY and SMNVEV (reference sequence). The CDR3 is 15 residues long. This CDR3 is CASSLIDRGFGEAFF. The CDR3 DNA is TGTGCCAGCAGTTTGATAGACAGGGGGTTTGGTGAGGCTTTCTTT.

The CDR3 region is CARSEACTGGWEPNTEAFF. The CDR3 region has the DNA TGTGCCAGAAGCGAGGCATGTACAGGGGGCTGGGAACCGAACACTGAAGCTTTCTTT. V is TRBV5-3 and J is TRBJ1-1, with 9 bases fitting TRBD1. TRBV5-3 is treated as an ORF (open reading frame) with a function not yet certain. The CDR3 has 19 amino acids. V was clipped by 4 bases and J by 1 base; unmatched bases: 17.